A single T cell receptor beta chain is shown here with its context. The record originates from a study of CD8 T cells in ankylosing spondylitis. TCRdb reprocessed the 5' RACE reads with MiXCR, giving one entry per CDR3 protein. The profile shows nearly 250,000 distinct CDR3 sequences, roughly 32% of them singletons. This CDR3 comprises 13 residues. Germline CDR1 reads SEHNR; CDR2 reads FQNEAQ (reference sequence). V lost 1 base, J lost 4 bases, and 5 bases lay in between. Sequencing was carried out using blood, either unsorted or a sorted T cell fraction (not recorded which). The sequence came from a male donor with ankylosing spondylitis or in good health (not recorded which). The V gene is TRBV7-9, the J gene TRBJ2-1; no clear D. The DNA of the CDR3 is TGTGCCAGCAGCTTAGTGGAATACAATGAGCAGTTCTTC. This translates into CASSLVEYNEQFF.